This TCR beta chain was captured by sequencing in a study of breast tumors, draining lymph nodes, adjacent tissues listed by TCRdb under 2016. At the level of the whole study: TCR beta repertoires were compared across tumor, adjacent nontumor tissue and axillary lymph nodes obtained from breast cancer patients. In human breast cancer, the study set out to evaluate how tumor, surrounding tissue and draining lymph node repertoires relate to one another and whether T cells may move between these sites.

The axillary draining lymph nodes of breast cancer patients were the source of the lymph node samples. Instrument on record: Illumina HiSeq 2000. Multiplex PCR amplification was used to generate the TCR beta chain libraries. The amplified TCR beta chain products were analyzed by high-throughput sequencing. TCRdb reprocessing: public reads trimmed at Q25 with fastp, clones called with MiXCR, in-frame beta chains kept. Here each entry gathers all rows of one CDR3 protein and keeps the most common genes and DNA. Present in this sample are 140,000 or so distinct CDR3 sequences, about 31% of which were seen just once. The ten most abundant clones make up about 2.3% of the sample. Notes on this clonotype: It has no known antigen specificity. The input lacks base qualities; no much larger clone sits a single base away.

Results and caveats for the whole study, not just this receptor: T-cell repertoire diversity in tumors was found to be lower than in lymph nodes but higher than in nontumor tissue, and preferential V and J gene usage was observed. The conclusion that tumor T cells originate in lymph nodes was framed as consistent with a hypothesis rather than directly demonstrated. In luminal-like breast cancer, tumor and nontumor tissue repertoires resembled each other significantly more than in basal-like breast cancer. The data were judged consistent with most tumor T cells deriving from the lymph node and then expanding within tumor tissue.

The germline V gene gives CDR1 as LGHNA and CDR2 as YNFKEQ. Including cysteine and phenylalanine, the CDR3 has 16 amino acids. Solely the CDR3 DNA is kept, with 48 bases framed from the first base. Compared with germline, V lacks 5 bases and J lacks 7 bases; bases without a gene match: 14. Sequenced input: axillary lymph node tissue. The sequence came from a female donor with breast cancer. Some clones in this sample may be carry-over from other donors' samples. The chain was built from TRBV4-2 and TRBJ2-1; 7 of the junction bases match TRBD1. The CDR3 is CASSYHPTGAGNEQFF. Here is the DNA: TGTGCCAGCAGCTACCATCCCACAGGGGCTGGAAATGAGCAGTTCTTC.